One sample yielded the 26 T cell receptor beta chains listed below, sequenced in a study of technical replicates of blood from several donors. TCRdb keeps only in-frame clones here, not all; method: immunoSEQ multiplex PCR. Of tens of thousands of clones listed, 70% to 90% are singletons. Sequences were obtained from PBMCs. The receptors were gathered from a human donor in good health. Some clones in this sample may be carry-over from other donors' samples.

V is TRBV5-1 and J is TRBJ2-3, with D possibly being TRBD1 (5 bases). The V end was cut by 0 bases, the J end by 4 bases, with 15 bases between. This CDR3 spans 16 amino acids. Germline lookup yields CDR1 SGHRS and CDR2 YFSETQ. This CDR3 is CASSLAEQGGADTQYF. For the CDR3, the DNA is TGCGCCAGCAGCTTGGCCGAGCAGGGTGGGGCAGATACGCAGTATTTT.

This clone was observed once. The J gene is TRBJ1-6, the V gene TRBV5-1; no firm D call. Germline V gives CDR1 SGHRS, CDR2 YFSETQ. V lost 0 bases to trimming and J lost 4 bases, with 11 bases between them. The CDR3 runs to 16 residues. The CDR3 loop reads CASSLVELLYNSPLHF. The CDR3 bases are TGCGCCAGCAGCTTGGTGGAGCTACTTTATAATTCACCCCTCCACTTT.

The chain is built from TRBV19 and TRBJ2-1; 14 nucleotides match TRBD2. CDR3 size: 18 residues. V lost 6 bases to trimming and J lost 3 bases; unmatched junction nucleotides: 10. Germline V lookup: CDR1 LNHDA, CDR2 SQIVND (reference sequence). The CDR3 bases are TGTGCCAGTAGCCCCGGACTAGCGGGGGGAAAATTCTACAATGAGCAGTTCTTC. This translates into CASSPGLAGGKFYNEQFF.

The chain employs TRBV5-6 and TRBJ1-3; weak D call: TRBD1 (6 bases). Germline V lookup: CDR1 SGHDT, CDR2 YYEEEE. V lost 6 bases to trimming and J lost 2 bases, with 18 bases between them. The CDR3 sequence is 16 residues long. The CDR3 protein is CASTRLSGVTGNTIYF. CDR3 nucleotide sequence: TGTGCCAGCACCCGCCTCTCAGGGGTTACTGGAAACACCATATATTTT.

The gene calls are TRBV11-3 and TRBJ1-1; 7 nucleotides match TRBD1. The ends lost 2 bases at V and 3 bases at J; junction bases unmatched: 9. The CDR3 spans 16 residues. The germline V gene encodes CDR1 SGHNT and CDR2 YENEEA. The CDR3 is CASSLSTGAGDTEAFF. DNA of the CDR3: TGTGCCAGCAGCTTATCCACAGGGGCTGGGGACACTGAAGCTTTCTTT.

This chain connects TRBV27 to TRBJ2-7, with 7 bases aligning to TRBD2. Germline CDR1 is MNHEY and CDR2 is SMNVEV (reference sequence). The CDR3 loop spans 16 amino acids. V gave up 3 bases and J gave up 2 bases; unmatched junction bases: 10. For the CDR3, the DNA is TGTGCCAGCAGTTTTGTGGGGCGGGGGAGAACCTACGAGCAGTACTTC. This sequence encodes CASSFVGRGRTYEQYF.

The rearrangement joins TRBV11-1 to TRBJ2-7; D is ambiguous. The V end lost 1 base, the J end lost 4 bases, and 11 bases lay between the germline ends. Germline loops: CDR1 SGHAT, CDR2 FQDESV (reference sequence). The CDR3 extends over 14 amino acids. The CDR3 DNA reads TGTGCCAGCAGCTTAGTCGGTACGTTGTACGAGCAGTACTTC. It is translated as CASSLVGTLYEQYF.

The CDR3 is CASSLRTSGLQETQYF. DNA for the CDR3: TGTGCCAGTAGTCTTAGGACTAGCGGACTTCAAGAGACCCAGTACTTC. The chain recombines TRBV19 with TRBJ2-5; TRBD2 agrees at 10 bases. This CDR3 region has 16 residues. Per germline, CDR1 LNHDA and CDR2 SQIVND (reference sequence). Unmatched junction bases numbered 8, after V lost 5 bases and J lost 2 bases.

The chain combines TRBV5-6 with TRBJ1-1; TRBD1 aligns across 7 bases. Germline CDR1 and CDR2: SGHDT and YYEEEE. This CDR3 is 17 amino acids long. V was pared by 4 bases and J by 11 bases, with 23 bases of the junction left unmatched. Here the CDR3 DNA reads TGTGCCAGCAGCGACTACAAGATTACAGGGGCCGCTCTTGCTGCTTTCTTT. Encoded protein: CASSDYKITGAALAAFF.

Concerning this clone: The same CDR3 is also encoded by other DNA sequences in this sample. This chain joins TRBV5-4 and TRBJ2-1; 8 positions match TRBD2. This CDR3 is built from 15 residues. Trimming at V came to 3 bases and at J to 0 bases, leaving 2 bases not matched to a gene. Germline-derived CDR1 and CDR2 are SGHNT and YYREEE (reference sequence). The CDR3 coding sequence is TGTGCCAGCAGCTCGGGAGGGGGCTCCTACAATGAGCAGTTCTTC. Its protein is CASSSGGGSYNEQFF.

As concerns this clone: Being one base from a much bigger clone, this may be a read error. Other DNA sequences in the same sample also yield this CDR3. CDR3 nucleotides: TGCGCCAGCAGCTTGTCAGGGGGGTACAATGAGCAGTTCTTC. Translating it yields CASSLSGGYNEQFF. This sequence joins TRBV5-1 and TRBJ2-1, with D maybe TRBD1 (7 bases). CDR1 and CDR2 from the germline V gene are SGHRS and YFSETQ. Trimming left V 1 base short and J 4 bases short, with 9 bases between. The CDR3 is 14 amino acids.

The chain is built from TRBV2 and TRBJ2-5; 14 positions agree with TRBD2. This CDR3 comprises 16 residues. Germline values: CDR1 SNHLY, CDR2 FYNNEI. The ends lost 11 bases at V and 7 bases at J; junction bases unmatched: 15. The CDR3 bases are TGTGCCGTGACCCTTGCGACTAGCGGGGGGGCTGGGACCCAGTACTTC. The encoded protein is CAVTLATSGGAGTQYF.

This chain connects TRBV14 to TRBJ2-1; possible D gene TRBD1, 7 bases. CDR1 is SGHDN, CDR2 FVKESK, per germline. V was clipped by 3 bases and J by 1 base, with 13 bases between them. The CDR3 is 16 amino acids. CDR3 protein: CASSHTAGGSYNEQFF. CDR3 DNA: TGTGCCAGCAGCCATACCGCAGGGGGGTCCTACAATGAGCAGTTCTTC.

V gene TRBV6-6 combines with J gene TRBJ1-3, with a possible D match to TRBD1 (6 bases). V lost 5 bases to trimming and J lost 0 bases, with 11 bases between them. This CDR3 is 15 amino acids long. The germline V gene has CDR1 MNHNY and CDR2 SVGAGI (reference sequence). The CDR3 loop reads CASSPGQHSGNTIYF. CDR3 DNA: TGTGCCAGCAGTCCCGGACAGCACTCTGGAAACACCATATATTTT.

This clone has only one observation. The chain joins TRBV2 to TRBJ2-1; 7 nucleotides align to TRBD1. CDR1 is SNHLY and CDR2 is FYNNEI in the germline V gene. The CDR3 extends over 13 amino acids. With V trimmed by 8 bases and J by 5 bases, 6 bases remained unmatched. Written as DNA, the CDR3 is TGTGCCAGCTCGGGACAGAAAAACAATGAGCAGTTCTTC. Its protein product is CASSGQKNNEQFF.

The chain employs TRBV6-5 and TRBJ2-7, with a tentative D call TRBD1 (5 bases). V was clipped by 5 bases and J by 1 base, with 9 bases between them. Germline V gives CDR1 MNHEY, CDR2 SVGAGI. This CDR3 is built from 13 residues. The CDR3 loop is CASSIQVSYEQYF. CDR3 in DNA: TGTGCCAGCAGTATACAGGTTTCCTACGAGCAGTACTTC.

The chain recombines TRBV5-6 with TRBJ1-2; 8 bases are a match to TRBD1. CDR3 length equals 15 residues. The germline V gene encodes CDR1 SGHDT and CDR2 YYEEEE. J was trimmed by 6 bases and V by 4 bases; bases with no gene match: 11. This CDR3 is CASSRTSTGVHGYTF. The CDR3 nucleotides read TGTGCCAGCAGCCGGACCTCGACAGGGGTGCATGGCTACACCTTC. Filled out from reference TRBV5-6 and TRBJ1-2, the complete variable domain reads DAGVTQSPTHLIKTRGQQVTLRCSPKSGHDTVSWYQQALGQGPQFIFQYYEEEERQRGNFPDRFSGHQFPNYSSELNVNALLLGDSALYLCASSRTSTGVHGYTFGSGTRLTVV.

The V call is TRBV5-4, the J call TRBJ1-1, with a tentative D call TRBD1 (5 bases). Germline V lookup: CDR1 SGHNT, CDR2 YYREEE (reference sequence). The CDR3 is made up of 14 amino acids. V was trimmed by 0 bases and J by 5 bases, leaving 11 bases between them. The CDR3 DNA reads TGTGCCAGCAGCTTGGTGCAGGGTACAACTGAAGCTTTCTTT. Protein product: CASSLVQGTTEAFF.

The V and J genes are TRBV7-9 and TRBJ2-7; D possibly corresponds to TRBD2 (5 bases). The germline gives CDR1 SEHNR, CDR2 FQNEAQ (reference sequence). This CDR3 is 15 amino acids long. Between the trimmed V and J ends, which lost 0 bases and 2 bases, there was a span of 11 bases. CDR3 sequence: CASSLADGRTYEQYF. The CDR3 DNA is TGTGCCAGCAGCTTAGCCGATGGGAGAACCTACGAGCAGTACTTC.

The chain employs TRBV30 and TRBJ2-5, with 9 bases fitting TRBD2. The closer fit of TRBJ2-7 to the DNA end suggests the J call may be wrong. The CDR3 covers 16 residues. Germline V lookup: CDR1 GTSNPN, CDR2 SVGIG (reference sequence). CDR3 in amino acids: CAWSVDLLAGPYEQYF. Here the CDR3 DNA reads TGTGCCTGGAGTGTAGACTTGCTAGCGGGACCGTACGAGCAGTACTTC.

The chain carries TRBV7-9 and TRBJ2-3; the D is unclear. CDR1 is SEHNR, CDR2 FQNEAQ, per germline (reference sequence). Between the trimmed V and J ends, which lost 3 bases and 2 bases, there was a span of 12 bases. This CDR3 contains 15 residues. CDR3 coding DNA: TGTGCCAGCAGCTTGTCGAGGCTTCCCACAGATACGCAGTATTTT. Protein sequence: CASSLSRLPTDTQYF.

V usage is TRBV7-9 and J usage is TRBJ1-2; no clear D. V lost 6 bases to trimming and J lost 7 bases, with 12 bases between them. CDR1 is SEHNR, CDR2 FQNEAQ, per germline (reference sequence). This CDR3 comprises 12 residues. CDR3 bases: TGTGCCAGCAGTACCCAAACGGTTGGCTACACCTTC. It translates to CASSTQTVGYTF.

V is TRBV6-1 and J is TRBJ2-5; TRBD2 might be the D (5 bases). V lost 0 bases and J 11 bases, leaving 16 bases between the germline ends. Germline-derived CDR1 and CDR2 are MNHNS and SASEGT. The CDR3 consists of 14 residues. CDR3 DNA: TGTGCCAGCAGTGAAGCCGGGGTTCTCGTAGAGCAGTACTTC. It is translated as CASSEAGVLVEQYF.

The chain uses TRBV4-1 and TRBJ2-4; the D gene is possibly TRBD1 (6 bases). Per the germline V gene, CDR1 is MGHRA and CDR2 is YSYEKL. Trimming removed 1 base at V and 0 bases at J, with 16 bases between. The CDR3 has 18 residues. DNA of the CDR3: TGCGCCAGCAGCCAAGTGAACGCCTGGGGGCTAGCCAAAAACATTCAGTACTTC. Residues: CASSQVNAWGLAKNIQYF.

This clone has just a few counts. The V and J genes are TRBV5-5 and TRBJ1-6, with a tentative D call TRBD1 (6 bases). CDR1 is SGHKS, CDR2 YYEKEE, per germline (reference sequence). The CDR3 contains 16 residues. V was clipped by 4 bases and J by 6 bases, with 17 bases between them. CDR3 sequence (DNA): TGTGCCAGCAGCCAAACGAGACAGGCGTCTAATTCACCCCTCCACTTT. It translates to CASSQTRQASNSPLHF. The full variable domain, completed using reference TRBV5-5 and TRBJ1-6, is DAGVTQSPTHLIKTRGQQVTLRCSPISGHKSVSWYQQVLGQGPQFIFQYYEKEERGRGNFPDRFSARQFPNYSSELNVNALLLGDSALYLCASSQTRQASNSPLHFGNGTRLTVT.

The CDR3 DNA sequence: TGTGCCAGCAGCGGTACCCTAGCTGCAGGCGACAATGAGCAGTTCTTC. Protein: CASSGTLAAGDNEQFF. The chain recombines TRBV9 with TRBJ2-1; possibly TRBD2 for D (5 bases). Deletions cut 3 bases from V and 5 bases from J, with 18 bases between. The CDR3 sequence is 16 residues long. Germline-derived CDR1 and CDR2 are SGDLS and YYNGEE.